The 26 T cell receptor beta chains below come from one sample, sequenced in a study of post-analysis software for immune sequencing data. Unique molecular identifiers were carried by the TCR beta cDNA libraries. TCRdb passed the PCR reads through MiXCR, listing each CDR3 protein once. The table has 750,000 to 950,000 distinct CDR3 sequences, around 50% seen once. These TCRs' antigens remain unknown. Study results and caveats: In patients, five or six TRBV segments were more frequent than in controls, with TRBV5-6, TRBV5-1 and TRBV20-1 among them.

The sample taken for sequencing was blood. The receptors were sampled from a girl aged 10 to 17 with multiple sclerosis.

The CDR3 bases are TGTGCCAGCAGCCTTTCACCAGTGGGCGAGCAGTACTTC. Encoded protein: CASSLSPVGEQYF. V usage is TRBV3-1 and J usage is TRBJ2-7; D unclear. The CDR3 spans 13 residues. Germline values: CDR1 LGHDT, CDR2 YNNKEL (reference sequence). The V end lost 4 bases, the J end lost 6 bases, and 13 bases lay between the germline ends.

This clonotype was seen a handful of times. V and J are TRBV4-1 and TRBJ2-3; the D is unclear. Germline V gives CDR1 MGHRA, CDR2 YSYEKL. Trimming removed 5 bases from V and 6 bases from J, with 12 bases in between. The CDR3 is made up of 13 amino acids. The CDR3 region is CASSEIAEDTQYF. The CDR3 coding sequence is TGCGCCAGCAGCGAGATCGCTGAGGATACGCAGTATTTT.

The genes are TRBV2 and TRBJ1-2; TRBD1 aligns across 8 bases. The V gene's germline CDR1 is SNHLY and CDR2 FYNNEI. This CDR3 contains 14 residues. Losses at the gene ends were 6 bases for V and 3 bases for J; bases not matched to a gene: 6. The CDR3 loop reads CASSLRGRDYGYTF. The DNA for the CDR3 is TGTGCCAGCAGCCTCAGGGGGCGCGACTATGGCTACACCTTC.

This clonotype was recorded a few times. J is TRBJ1-2 and V is TRBV12-3 or TRBV12-4; TRBD1 matches at 7 bases. This CDR3 contains 12 residues. V shed 7 bases and J 7 bases; nucleotides not matched to a gene: 6. The DNA for the CDR3 is TGTGCCAGCACCAAGGGGGCTGTTGGCTACACCTTC. Residues: CASTKGAVGYTF.

V is TRBV20-1 and J is TRBJ2-6; 12 nucleotides line up with TRBD1. Germline CDR1 reads DFQATT; CDR2 reads SNEGSKA (reference sequence). CDR3 length: 16 amino acids. V shed 7 bases, J shed 1 base, and the junction held 5 bases outside the gene matches. This CDR3 is CSGTGQGASGANVLTF. CDR3 DNA: TGCAGTGGTACGGGACAGGGGGCTTCTGGGGCCAACGTCCTGACTTTC.

V usage is TRBV10-3 and J usage is TRBJ2-7; D is uncertain. V dropped 0 bases and J dropped 0 bases, with 12 bases sitting between them. Germline assignment: CDR1 ENHRY and CDR2 SYGVKD. The CDR3 spans 16 residues. The CDR3 nucleotides are TGTGCCATCAGTGAGTCATACAAGTCTCTCTCCTACGAGCAGTACTTC. Protein: CAISESYKSLSYEQYF.

This chain joins TRBV4-1 and TRBJ2-4; TRBD2 is a possible D gene (5 bases). V shed 0 bases and J shed 0 bases, with 15 bases lying between them. Germline CDR1 MGHRA, CDR2 YSYEKL. CDR3 size: 18 residues. The CDR3 DNA reads TGCGCCAGCAGCCAAGAGACCGATAGCGCTCTAGCCAAAAACATTCAGTACTTC. Its translation: CASSQETDSALAKNIQYF.

The chain carries TRBV6-5 and TRBJ1-1; D remains ambiguous. Deletions cut 1 base from V and 1 base from J, with 4 bases between. The germline CDR1 and CDR2 sequences are MNHEY and SVGAGI. This CDR3 spans 13 amino acids. The CDR3 sequence is CASSYFRNTEAFF. The CDR3 DNA reads as TGTGCCAGCAGTTACTTTAGGAACACTGAAGCTTTCTTT.

This clonotype came up many times. V usage is TRBV20-1 and J usage is TRBJ1-1; D remains ambiguous. This CDR3 spans 15 amino acids. The V end lost 1 base, the J end lost 0 bases, and 12 bases lay between the germline ends. In germline, CDR1 is DFQATT, CDR2 SNEGSKA (reference sequence). CDR3 in amino acids: CSARVSRTLNTEAFF. As DNA, the CDR3 is TGCAGTGCTAGAGTCAGCAGGACCTTGAACACTGAAGCTTTCTTT.

In DNA form, the CDR3 reads TGCAGTGCTAGAGGGGGTAGCGGTGGACAAGAGACCCAGTACTTC. Translating it yields CSARGGSGGQETQYF. J is TRBJ2-5 and V is TRBV20-1; D perhaps matches TRBD2 (6 bases). The CDR3 sequence is 15 residues long. Germline V gene data show CDR1 as DFQATT and CDR2 as SNEGSKA (reference sequence). The V and J ends lost 1 base and 2 bases respectively, with 14 bases between them.

The CDR3: CASSYSYQGTSGSNEQFF. The CDR3, as DNA: TGTGCCAGCAGTTACTCGTATCAAGGGACTAGCGGGTCAAATGAGCAGTTCTTC. This chain uses TRBV6-2 or TRBV6-3 with TRBJ2-1; 12 positions agree with TRBD2. Germline lookup yields CDR1 MNHEY and CDR2 SVGEGT. Trimming at V came to 0 bases and at J to 7 bases, leaving 10 bases not matched to a gene. This CDR3 comprises 18 residues.

Points on this clonotype: The junction and the germline gene differ at one end; a read error may be behind it. The CDR3, as DNA: TGTGCTAGTGGTTTGTTAAGTTGGACCCTAGAGCGGTTCTTC. This translates into CASGLLSWTLERFF. This chain links TRBV12-5 with TRBJ2-1; no firm D call. Germline-derived CDR1 and CDR2 are LGHNT and FRNRAP. This CDR3 spans 14 amino acids. The variable domain in full, with the rest retrieved from reference TRBV12-5 and TRBJ2-1, is DARVTQTPRHKVTEMGQEVTMRCQPILGHNTVFWYRQTMMQGLELLAYFRNRAPLDDSGMPKDRFSAEMPDATLATLKIQPSEPRDSAVYFCASGLLSWTLERFFGPGTRLTVL.

This clonotype was picked up a small number of times. V and J are TRBV7-6 and TRBJ2-3, with D possibly matching TRBD2 (7 bases). Germline lookup yields CDR1 SGHVS and CDR2 FNYEAQ. The CDR3 contains 17 residues. Trimming removed 1 base at V and 6 bases at J, with 20 bases between. The CDR3 sequence: CASSLGWGREQVDTQYF. The DNA of the CDR3 is TGTGCCAGCAGCTTAGGATGGGGGCGGGAGCAGGTTGATACGCAGTATTTT.

This chain connects TRBV6-5 to TRBJ2-3; D possibly corresponds to TRBD2 (6 bases). Trimming removed 8 bases from V and 4 bases from J, with 19 bases in between. The CDR3 runs to 15 residues. Per germline, CDR1 MNHEY and CDR2 SVGAGI. CDR3 sequence reads: CASGPGLSMADTQYF. The CDR3 bases are TGTGCCAGCGGTCCGGGACTGAGTATGGCAGATACGCAGTATTTT.

The rearrangement uses TRBV11-2 and TRBJ2-5, with 9 positions matching TRBD1. The DNA end favors TRBJ2-7, so the J call may be wrong. This CDR3 is built from 14 residues. CDR1 is SGHAT, CDR2 FQNNGV, per germline. The CDR3 protein is CASSLRQGVHEQYF. CDR3 coding DNA: TGTGCCAGCAGCTTAAGACAGGGGGTACACGAGCAGTACTTC.

The rearrangement links TRBV7-9 to TRBJ2-1, with a possible D match to TRBD2 (6 bases). Germline V CDR1 and CDR2: SEHNR, FQNEAQ (reference sequence). There are 16 residues in the CDR3. Trimming took off 5 bases at V and 0 bases at J, with 14 bases between the two ends. The CDR3 spells CASSPPDGSSYNEQFF. The CDR3 DNA follows: TGTGCCAGCAGCCCCCCCGACGGGAGCTCCTACAATGAGCAGTTCTTC.

This clonotype was seen only a few times. V gene TRBV5-1 combines with J gene TRBJ2-1; maybe TRBD2 (6 bases). This CDR3 has 16 amino acids. Trimming shortened V by 4 bases and J by 7 bases, and 21 bases separated the two germline ends. CDR1 is SGHRS, CDR2 YFSETQ, per germline. Here the CDR3 reads CASSHGPGSDGNEQFF. The DNA of the CDR3 is TGCGCCAGCAGCCACGGTCCCGGGAGTGATGGTAATGAGCAGTTCTTC.

The chain combines TRBV5-1 with TRBJ1-1, with D tentatively TRBD1 (6 bases). The length of the CDR3 is 15 residues. Germline loops: CDR1 SGHRS, CDR2 YFSETQ. V lost 2 bases and J lost 7, with 18 bases in between. In DNA, the CDR3 is TGCGCCAGCAGCTTCTCCGGCGACAGGAGTGGTGAAGCTTTCTTT. Translating it yields CASSFSGDRSGEAFF.

This clonotype was observed once. The chain recombines TRBV9 with TRBJ2-3; the D gene is possibly TRBD2 (7 bases). Per germline, CDR1 SGDLS and CDR2 YYNGEE. CDR3 length equals 14 residues. Trimming pared 3 bases from V and 10 bases from J, leaving 18 bases between. CDR3 residues: CASSGRDYRESQYF. CDR3 nucleotide sequence: TGTGCCAGCAGCGGCCGGGACTACAGGGAATCGCAGTATTTT.

This chain joins TRBV7-9 and TRBJ2-3; 9 nucleotides align to TRBD1. CDR1 is SEHNR, CDR2 FQNEAQ, per germline (reference sequence). V lost 4 bases, J lost 4 bases, and 12 bases stayed unmatched. This CDR3 is 17 amino acids long. The CDR3 DNA reads as TGTGCCAGCAGCTGGTTTTCCGGGACAGGGAAATCAGATACGCAGTATTTT. Translating gives CASSWFSGTGKSDTQYF.

The rearrangement links TRBV7-2 to TRBJ1-1; TRBD1 might be the D (6 bases). V lost 5 bases, J lost 3 bases, and 13 bases lay in between. Germline loops: CDR1 SGHTA, CDR2 FQGNSA. This CDR3 has 14 residues. The CDR3: CASSPGQTYTEAFF. The CDR3 coding sequence is TGTGCCAGCAGCCCAGGACAGACTTACACTGAAGCTTTCTTT.

This clonotype was picked up one time. The V and J genes are TRBV15 and TRBJ2-1; TRBD1 matches at 7 bases. The CDR3 contains 15 residues. Germline V CDR1 and CDR2: LNHNV, YYDKDF (reference sequence). The V gene end was trimmed by 0 bases and the J gene end by 7 bases; junction bases not matched to a gene: 6. CDR3 protein: CATSRDKTGRNEQFF. The CDR3 DNA reads as TGTGCCACCAGCAGAGACAAGACAGGGCGAAATGAGCAGTTCTTC.

This clonotype was detected a few times. The chain combines TRBV29-1 with TRBJ2-3; 7 bases are shared with TRBD2. With V trimmed by 1 base and J by 0 bases, 1 base remained unmatched. Germline lookup yields CDR1 SQVTM and CDR2 ANQGSEA. The CDR3 loop spans 14 amino acids. CDR3 nucleotide sequence: TGCAGCGTTGAAGGCGGGAGTAGCACAGATACGCAGTATTTT. Amino acid sequence: CSVEGGSSTDTQYF.

The gene calls are TRBV20-1 and TRBJ2-3, with 7 bases lining up with TRBD2. The V gene's germline CDR1 is DFQATT and CDR2 SNEGSKA (reference sequence). This CDR3 is 14 amino acids long. J gave up 2 bases and V 5 bases, and 7 bases lay outside the gene matches. The CDR3, as DNA: TGCAGTGCTTGGCTAGCGGTTAACACAGATACGCAGTATTTT. It yields the protein CSAWLAVNTDTQYF.

The chain employs TRBV20-1 and TRBJ1-5; 7 bases are shared with TRBD1. Trimming at V came to 6 bases and at J to 3 bases, leaving 14 bases not matched to a gene. This CDR3 region has 16 residues. From germline, CDR1 is DFQATT and CDR2 SNEGSKA (reference sequence). The CDR3 DNA reads as TGCAGTGCCTTTCGTCCGGGACAGAGGAACAATCAGCCCCAGCATTTT. Protein: CSAFRPGQRNNQPQHF.

V usage is TRBV15 and J usage is TRBJ2-3; D may be TRBD2 (5 bases). Germline-derived CDR1 and CDR2 are LNHNV and YYDKDF (reference sequence). With 0 bases removed from V and 2 bases from J, the gap between germline ends came to 12 bases. The CDR3 is 16 amino acids. The CDR3 sequence is CATSREETGITDTQYF. In DNA form, the CDR3 reads TGTGCCACCAGCAGAGAAGAGACGGGGATCACAGATACGCAGTATTTT.